The T cell receptor (beta chain) under discussion was sequenced for a study of blood T cell repertoires in COVID-19. Looking at the study overall: Samples of COVID-19 (acute and convalescent) were obtained from the United States, Italy and Spain.

This CDR3 spans 16 amino acids. In germline, CDR1 is SGHKS, CDR2 YYEKEE (reference sequence). Trimming cost V 0 bases and J 2 bases; bases outside gene matches: 3. Recruits, aged roughly 18 to 89 years, lived in approximately 26 US areas. The study assigned cohorts using participant-reported clinical history. Study processing details: Amplification with reference gene primers provided the estimates of nucleated cell counts. Data came from immunoSEQ multiplex PCR; TCRdb stores just in-frame clones and leaves some out. Clone size and the V and J calls come from that table; the DNA yielded D and trimming. The sample contains approximately 190,000 clones, over 80% of which appear only once.

What was sequenced was PBMCs or T cells enriched from blood (not recorded which). V gene TRBV5-5 combines with J gene TRBJ2-5; TRBD1 matches at 11 bases. This receptor was taken from a woman aged 25-40 years who had been exposed to COVID-19. CDR3 loop: CASSLGTGGLQETQYF. In nucleotides, the CDR3 is TGTGCCAGCAGCTTGGGGACAGGGGGCTTACAAGAGACCCAGTACTTC.